The 20 T cell receptor beta chains below come from one sample, sequenced in a study of shared clonotypes between healthy human individuals. The protocol was immunoSEQ multiplex PCR, while the TCRdb copy is restricted to in-frame clones and leaves out a portion. The repertoire holds approximately 470,000 clones, around 73% seen once, with 9.5% to 15% in the top ten. Sequences were obtained from PBMCs. The receptors were sampled from a woman between 35 and 50 years old in good health. Some clones in this sample may be carry-over from other donors' samples.

This chain uses TRBV30 with TRBJ2-5; possible D gene TRBD2, 5 bases. V shed 4 bases and J shed 1 base, with 10 bases lying between them. The CDR3 totals 13 residues. Germline values: CDR1 GTSNPN, CDR2 SVGIG (reference sequence). Here the CDR3 reads CAWNPGGQETQYF. The CDR3 DNA reads TGTGCCTGGAACCCCGGAGGCCAAGAGACCCAGTACTTC. The full variable domain, its missing parts supplied by reference TRBV30 and TRBJ2-5, is SQTIHQWPATLVQPVGSPLSLECTVEGTSNPNLYWYRQAAGRGLQLLFYSVGIGQISSEVPQNLSASRPQDRQFILSSKKLLLSDSGFYLCAWNPGGQETQYFGPGTRLLVL.

To note about this clone: The germline gene is not matched at one end of the junction; a read error may be the cause. The V call is TRBV7-7, the J call TRBJ2-5; D not certain. The CDR3 covers 14 residues. CDR1 and CDR2 (germline): SSHAT, FNYEAQ (reference sequence). The CDR3, as DNA: TGTGCTAGCAGCTTAGATCCGGGCTCGGAGACCCAGTACTTC. Translating it yields CASSLDPGSETQYF.

CDR3 coding DNA: TGTGCCAGCAGTCCTTCCGGGACAGGGAGTGAAAAACTGTTTTTT. This sequence encodes CASSPSGTGSEKLFF. The chain carries TRBV28 and TRBJ1-4; 9 nucleotides align to TRBD1. Trimming took 5 bases from V and 7 from J; bases not matched to a gene: 8. From germline, CDR1 is MDHEN and CDR2 SYDVKM. CDR3 length: 15 amino acids. Drawing the rest from reference TRBV28 and TRBJ1-4, the complete variable domain is DVKVTQSSRYLVKRTGEKVFLECVQDMDHENMFWYRQDPGLGLRLIYFSYDVKMKEKGDIPEGYSVSREKKERFSLILESASTNQTSMYLCASSPSGTGSEKLFFGSGTQLSVL.

This rearrangement joins TRBV18 to TRBJ2-1, with D hard to call. The V gene lost 1 base and the J gene lost 4 bases, with 8 bases spanning the gap. The CDR3 is 14 residues long. CDR1 is KGHSH, CDR2 LQKENI, per germline. CDR3 DNA: TGTGCCAGCTCACCACGGCTACAGTACAATGAGCAGTTCTTC. Amino acids: CASSPRLQYNEQFF.

The chain combines TRBV12-5 with TRBJ2-5; possibly TRBD1 or TRBD2 for D (6 bases each). The CDR3 has 18 amino acids. CDR1 LGHNT and CDR2 FRNRAP come from the germline V gene. Trimming took off 5 bases at V and 1 base at J, with 23 bases between the two ends. The CDR3 DNA is TGTGCTAGTGGTACGCCCGCGGAGGGGGGAGAACCCCAAGAGACCCAGTACTTC. It codes for CASGTPAEGGEPQETQYF. Drawing the rest from reference TRBV12-5 and TRBJ2-5, the complete variable domain is DARVTQTPRHKVTEMGQEVTMRCQPILGHNTVFWYRQTMMQGLELLAYFRNRAPLDDSGMPKDRFSAEMPDATLATLKIQPSEPRDSAVYFCASGTPAEGGEPQETQYFGPGTRLLVL.

About this clone itself: A far larger clone is one base from this, pointing to a likely read error. DNA for the CDR3: TGTGCCTGGAGTTTGGGACGGACCTATGGCTACACCTTC. This codes for CAWSLGRTYGYTF. The chain recombines TRBV30 with TRBJ1-2; D possibly corresponds to TRBD1 (5 bases). The V end was cut by 2 bases, the J end by 4 bases, with 11 bases between. In germline, CDR1 is GTSNPN, CDR2 SVGIG (reference sequence). The CDR3 has 13 amino acids.

The chain links TRBV6-5 to TRBJ2-1; 7 bases match TRBD1. CDR3 length equals 15 residues. V was pared by 5 bases and J by 7 bases, with 11 bases of the junction left unmatched. The germline V gene has CDR1 MNHEY and CDR2 SVGAGI. CDR3 DNA: TGTGCCAGCAGTCCACGACAGGGATCCCAAAATGAGCAGTTCTTC. It translates to CASSPRQGSQNEQFF.

The chain carries TRBV2 and TRBJ2-1; 10 positions agree with TRBD2. The V gene's germline CDR1 is SNHLY and CDR2 FYNNEI. The CDR3 spans 20 residues. Trimming took 6 bases from V and 2 from J; bases not matched to a gene: 19. The DNA for the CDR3 is TGTGCCAGCAGGGGCCGCCCCGGGACTAGCGCACTCCCCCCCTACAATGAGCAGTTCTTC. Translation gives CASRGRPGTSALPPYNEQFF.

The rearrangement joins TRBV19 to TRBJ1-1, with D possibly being TRBD1 (5 bases). Deletions cut 4 bases from V and 4 bases from J, with 19 bases between. The V gene's germline CDR1 is LNHDA and CDR2 SQIVND (reference sequence). The CDR3 has 16 amino acids. The CDR3 region has the DNA TGTGCCAGTAGTAGGGCAGGGCGGCTGGGTAGCACTGAAGCTTTCTTT. It encodes CASSRAGRLGSTEAFF.

The sample holds one count of this clone. This chain connects TRBV12-5 to TRBJ2-2; the match to TRBD1 covers 9 bases. The CDR3 is 16 residues long. V shed 0 bases, J shed 7 bases, and the junction held 6 bases outside the gene matches. Per germline, CDR1 LGHNT and CDR2 FRNRAP. The CDR3 DNA follows: TGTGCTAGTGGTTTGGTAACAGGGGGCGCCGACGGGGAGCTGTTTTTT. It yields the protein CASGLVTGGADGELFF.

This clone has only a few counts. The chain links TRBV7-3 to TRBJ2-3; D unresolved. The length of the CDR3 is 14 residues. Trimming cost V 5 bases and J 6 bases, with 15 bases left between them. CDR1 and CDR2 (germline): SGHTA, FQGTGA. The CDR3 protein is CASSPGPPPDTQYF. The CDR3 DNA is TGTGCCAGCAGCCCCGGACCTCCCCCGGATACGCAGTATTTT. The variable domain in full, completed from reference TRBV7-3 and TRBJ2-3, reads GAGVSQTPSNKVTEKGKYVELRCDPISGHTALYWYRQSLGQGPEFLIYFQGTGAADDSGLPNDRFFAVRPEGSVSTLKIQRTERGDSAVYLCASSPGPPPDTQYFGPGTRLTVL.

This clone came up many times. The genes are TRBV10-2 and TRBJ2-1, with D perhaps matching TRBD2 (7 bases). Germline V gene data show CDR1 as WSHSY and CDR2 as SAAADI. V was pared by 7 bases and J by 9 bases, with 10 bases between. The CDR3 spans 11 residues. In nucleotides, the CDR3 is TGCGCCAGCACGGGGGGCAGTGAGCAGTTCTTC. Encoded protein: CASTGGSEQFF.

This rearrangement joins TRBV10-3 to TRBJ2-1, with 8 bases matching TRBD2. Trimming removed 4 bases from V and 9 bases from J; junction bases left unmatched: 8. The CDR3 runs 14 residues. CDR1 is ENHRY and CDR2 is SYGVKD in the germline V gene. The CDR3 nucleotides are TGTGCCATCAGTGGACCGGGAGGGCTCTCTGAGCAGTTCTTC. It yields the protein CAISGPGGLSEQFF.

Turning to this clone: This likely traces to a read error, being one base from a far larger clone. Within the sample, other DNA sequences also encode this same CDR3. The chain recombines TRBV7-9 with TRBJ2-2; tentative D call: TRBD1 (6 bases). Germline CDR1 and CDR2: SEHNR and FQNEAQ (reference sequence). V lost 2 bases to trimming and J lost 2 bases, with 9 bases between them. The CDR3 sequence is 15 residues long. The CDR3 nucleotides are TGTGCCAGCAGCTTATTGACAGGCAACACCGGGGAGCTGTTTTTT. Translating it yields CASSLLTGNTGELFF. The whole variable domain, remainder taken from reference TRBV7-9 and TRBJ2-2, is DTGVSQNPRHKITKRGQNVTFRCDPISEHNRLYWYRQTLGQGPEFLTYFQNEAQLEKSRLLSDRFSAERPKGSFSTLEIQRTEQGDSAMYLCASSLLTGNTGELFFGEGSRLTVL.

J is TRBJ1-1 and V is TRBV7-2; a possible D gene is TRBD1 (5 bases). Germline V lookup: CDR1 SGHTA, CDR2 FQGNSA. The CDR3 consists of 13 residues. Trimming pared 5 bases from V and 4 bases from J, leaving 11 bases between. In DNA form, the CDR3 reads TGTGCCAGCAGCCGGGGGTTGCTCACTGAAGCTTTCTTT. It is translated as CASSRGLLTEAFF.

The CDR3 here is CASSLGGRPTDTQYF. Here the CDR3 DNA reads TGTGCCAGCAGCTTAGGCGGACGTCCCACAGATACGCAGTATTTT. The chain recombines TRBV7-3 with TRBJ2-3, with D unresolved. Germline V gene lookup returns CDR1 SGHTA and CDR2 FQGTGA. Between the trimmed V and J ends, which lost 2 bases and 2 bases, there was a span of 11 bases. The CDR3 totals 15 residues.

The rearrangement uses TRBV18 and TRBJ2-7; the D gene is possibly TRBD2 (6 bases). The CDR3 has 13 residues. Germline loops: CDR1 KGHSH, CDR2 LQKENI. V dropped 8 bases and J dropped 2 bases, with 13 bases sitting between them. The CDR3 sequence is CASRAGKAYEQYF. Here the CDR3 DNA reads TGTGCCAGCAGAGCGGGCAAGGCCTACGAGCAGTACTTC. Combining the CDR3 with reference TRBV18 and TRBJ2-7 gives the whole variable domain NAGVMQNPRHLVRRRGQEARLRCSPMKGHSHVYWYRQLPEEGLKFMVYLQKENIIDESGMPKERFSAEFPKEGPSILRIQQVVRGDSAAYFCASRAGKAYEQYFGPGTRLTVT.

The chain is built from TRBV2 and TRBJ2-5; 7 bases are shared with TRBD1. Germline-derived CDR1 and CDR2 are SNHLY and FYNNEI. This CDR3 spans 14 amino acids. After removal of 5 bases from V and 4 bases from J, the junction contained 7 bases not matched to a gene. CDR3 nucleotide sequence: TGTGCCAGCAGTAGACAGGGCCGTTCAGAGACCCAGTACTTC. This translates into CASSRQGRSETQYF.

The CDR3 sequence: CASGLAGVDEQFF. In nucleotides, the CDR3 is TGTGCCAGCGGTCTAGCGGGGGTGGATGAGCAGTTCTTC. The V call is TRBV7-9, the J call TRBJ2-1, with 10 positions matching TRBD2. Germline V gene sequence: CDR1 SEHNR, CDR2 FQNEAQ (reference sequence). V trimming: 8 bases; J trimming: 8 bases; junction bases outside the gene matches: 6. This CDR3 is built from 13 residues.

This clone turned up a few times. The same CDR3 arises from other DNA sequences in this sample as well. This chain connects TRBV27 to TRBJ2-7; 10 positions agree with TRBD2. After removal of 6 bases from V and 4 bases from J, the junction contained 6 bases not matched to a gene. CDR1 is MNHEY and CDR2 is SMNVEV in the germline V gene (reference sequence). The CDR3 extends over 14 amino acids. CDR3 loop: CASSRAGGTYEQYF. DNA for the CDR3: TGTGCCAGCAGCCGAGCGGGAGGGACTTACGAGCAGTACTTC.